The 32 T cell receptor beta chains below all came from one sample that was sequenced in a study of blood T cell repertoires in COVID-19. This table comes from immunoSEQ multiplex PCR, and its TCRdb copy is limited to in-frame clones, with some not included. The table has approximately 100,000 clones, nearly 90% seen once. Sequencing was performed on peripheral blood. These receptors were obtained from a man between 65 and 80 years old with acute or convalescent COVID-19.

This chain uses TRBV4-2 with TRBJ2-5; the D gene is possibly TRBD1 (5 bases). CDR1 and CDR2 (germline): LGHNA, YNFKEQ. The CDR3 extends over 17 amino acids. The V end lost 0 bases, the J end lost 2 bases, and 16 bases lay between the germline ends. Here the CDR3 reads CASSQDGFRAGQETQYF. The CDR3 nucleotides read TGTGCCAGCAGCCAAGATGGATTTCGGGCAGGGCAAGAGACCCAGTACTTC.

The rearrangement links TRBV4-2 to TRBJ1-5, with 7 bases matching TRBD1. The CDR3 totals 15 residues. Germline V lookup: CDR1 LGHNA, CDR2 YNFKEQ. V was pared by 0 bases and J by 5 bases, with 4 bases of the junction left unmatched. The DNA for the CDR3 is TGTGCCAGCAGCCAAGATGGGGACAGTCATCAGCCCCAGCATTTT. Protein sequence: CASSQDGDSHQPQHF.

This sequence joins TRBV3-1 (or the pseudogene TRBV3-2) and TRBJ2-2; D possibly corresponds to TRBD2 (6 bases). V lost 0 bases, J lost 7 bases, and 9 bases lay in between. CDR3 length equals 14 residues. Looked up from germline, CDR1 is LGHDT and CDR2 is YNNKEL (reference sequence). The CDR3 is CASSQDHGGGELFF. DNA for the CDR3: TGTGCCAGCAGCCAAGATCACGGGGGCGGGGAGCTGTTTTTT.

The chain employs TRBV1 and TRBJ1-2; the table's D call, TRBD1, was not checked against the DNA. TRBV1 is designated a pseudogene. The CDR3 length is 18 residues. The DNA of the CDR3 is TGCACCAGCAGCCTCTCAAACACGCCCGGGACAGGGTTCTATGGCTACACCTTC. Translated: CTSSLSNTPGTGFYGYTF.

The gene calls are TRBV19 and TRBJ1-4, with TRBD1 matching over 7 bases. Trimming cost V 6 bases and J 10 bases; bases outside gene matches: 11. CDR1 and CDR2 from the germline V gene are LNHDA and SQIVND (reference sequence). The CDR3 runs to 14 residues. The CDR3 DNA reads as TGTGCCAGTAGGATTGGACAGGTTGGGGGAAAACTGTTTTTT. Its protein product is CASRIGQVGGKLFF.

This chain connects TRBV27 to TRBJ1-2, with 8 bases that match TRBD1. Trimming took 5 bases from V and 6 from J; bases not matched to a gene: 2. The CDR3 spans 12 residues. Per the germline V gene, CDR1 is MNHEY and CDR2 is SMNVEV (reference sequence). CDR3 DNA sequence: TGTGCCAGCAGTAACAGGGGGAATGGCTACACCTTC. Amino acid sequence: CASSNRGNGYTF.

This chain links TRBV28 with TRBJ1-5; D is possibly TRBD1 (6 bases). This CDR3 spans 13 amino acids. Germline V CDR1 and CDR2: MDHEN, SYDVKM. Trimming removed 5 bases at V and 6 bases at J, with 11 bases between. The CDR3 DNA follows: TGTGCCAGCAGTACAGGGTTAACTCAGCCCCAGCATTTT. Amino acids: CASSTGLTQPQHF.

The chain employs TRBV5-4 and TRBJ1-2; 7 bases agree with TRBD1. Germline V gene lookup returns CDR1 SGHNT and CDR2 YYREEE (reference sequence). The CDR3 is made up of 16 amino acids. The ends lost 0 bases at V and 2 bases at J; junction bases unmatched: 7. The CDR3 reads CASSLARGSLNYGYTF. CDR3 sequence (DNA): TGTGCCAGCAGCTTGGCCAGGGGGTCCTTAAACTATGGCTACACCTTC. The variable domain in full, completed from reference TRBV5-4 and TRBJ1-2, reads ETGVTQSPTHLIKTRGQQVTLRCSSQSGHNTVSWYQQALGQGPQFIFQYYREEENGRGNFPPRFSGLQFPNYSSELNVNALELDDSALYLCASSLARGSLNYGYTFGSGTRLTVV.

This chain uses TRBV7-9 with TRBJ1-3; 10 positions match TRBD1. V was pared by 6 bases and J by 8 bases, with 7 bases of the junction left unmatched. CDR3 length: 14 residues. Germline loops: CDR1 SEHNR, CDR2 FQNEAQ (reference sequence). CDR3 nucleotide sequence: TGTGCCAGCAGTTTTGGACAGGGGGGACACACCATATATTTT. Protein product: CASSFGQGGHTIYF. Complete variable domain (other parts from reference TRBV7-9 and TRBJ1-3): DTGVSQNPRHKITKRGQNVTFRCDPISEHNRLYWYRQTLGQGPEFLTYFQNEAQLEKSRLLSDRFSAERPKGSFSTLEIQRTEQGDSAMYLCASSFGQGGHTIYFGEGSWLTVV.

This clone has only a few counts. CDR3 loop: CASSLRNYGYTF. CDR3 DNA: TGTGCCAGTAGTCTCAGAAACTATGGCTACACCTTC. The V and J genes are TRBV19 and TRBJ1-2, with D unresolved. V was pared by 5 bases and J by 2 bases, with 6 bases between. The CDR3 has 12 amino acids. In germline, CDR1 is LNHDA, CDR2 SQIVND (reference sequence).

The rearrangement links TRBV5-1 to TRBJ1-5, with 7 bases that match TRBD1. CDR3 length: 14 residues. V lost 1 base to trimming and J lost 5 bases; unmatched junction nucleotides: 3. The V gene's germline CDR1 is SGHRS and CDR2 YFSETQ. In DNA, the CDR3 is TGCGCCAGCAGCTTGACAGGGGCGGATCAGCCCCAGCATTTT. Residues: CASSLTGADQPQHF. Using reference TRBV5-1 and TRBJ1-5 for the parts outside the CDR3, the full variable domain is KAGVTQTPRYLIKTRGQQVTLSCSPISGHRSVSWYQQTPGQGLQFLFEYFSETQRNKGNFPGRFSGRQFSNSRSEMNVSTLELGDSALYLCASSLTGADQPQHFGDGTRLSIL.

The CDR3, as DNA: TGTGCCAGCAGCTCTGGCTGGAACGGGTTGGATGGCTACACCTTC. This encodes CASSSGWNGLDGYTF. The chain recombines TRBV7-9 with TRBJ1-2; D gene unclear. The V and J ends lost 4 bases and 6 bases respectively, with 18 bases between them. Germline V lookup: CDR1 SEHNR, CDR2 FQNEAQ (reference sequence). CDR3 size: 15 residues. Looking up the rest from reference TRBV7-9 and TRBJ1-2 gives the full variable domain: DTGVSQNPRHKITKRGQNVTFRCDPISEHNRLYWYRQTLGQGPEFLTYFQNEAQLEKSRLLSDRFSAERPKGSFSTLEIQRTEQGDSAMYLCASSSGWNGLDGYTFGSGTRLTVV.

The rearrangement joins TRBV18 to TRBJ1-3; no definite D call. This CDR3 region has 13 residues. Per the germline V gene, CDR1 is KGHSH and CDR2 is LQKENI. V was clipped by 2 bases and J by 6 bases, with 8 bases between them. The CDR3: CASSPGNENTIYF. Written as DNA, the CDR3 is TGTGCCAGCTCACCAGGCAACGAAAACACCATATATTTT.

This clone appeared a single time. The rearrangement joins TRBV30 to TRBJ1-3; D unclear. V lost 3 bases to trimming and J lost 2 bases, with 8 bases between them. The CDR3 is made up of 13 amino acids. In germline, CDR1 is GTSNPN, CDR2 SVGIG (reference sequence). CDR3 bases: TGTGCCTGGAGCCAGGATCCTGGAAACACCATATATTTT. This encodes CAWSQDPGNTIYF.

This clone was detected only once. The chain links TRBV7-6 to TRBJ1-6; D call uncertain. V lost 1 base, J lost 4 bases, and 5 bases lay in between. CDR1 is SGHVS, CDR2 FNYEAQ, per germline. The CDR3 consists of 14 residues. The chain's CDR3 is CASSLGPYNSPLHF. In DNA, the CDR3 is TGTGCCAGCAGCTTAGGTCCGTATAATTCACCCCTCCACTTT.

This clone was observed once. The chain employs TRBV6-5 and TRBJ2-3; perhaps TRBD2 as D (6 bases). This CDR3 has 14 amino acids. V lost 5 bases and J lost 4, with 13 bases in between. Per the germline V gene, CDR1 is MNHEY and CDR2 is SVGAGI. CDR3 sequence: CASSLKWGADTQYF. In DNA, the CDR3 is TGTGCCAGCAGTCTGAAGTGGGGGGCAGATACGCAGTATTTT.

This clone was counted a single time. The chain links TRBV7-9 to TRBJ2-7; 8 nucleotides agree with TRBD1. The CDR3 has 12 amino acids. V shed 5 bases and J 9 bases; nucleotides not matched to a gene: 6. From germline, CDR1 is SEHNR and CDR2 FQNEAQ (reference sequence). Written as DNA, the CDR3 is TGTGCCAGCAGCCGAGGGACAGGCAGGCAGTACTTC. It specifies CASSRGTGRQYF.

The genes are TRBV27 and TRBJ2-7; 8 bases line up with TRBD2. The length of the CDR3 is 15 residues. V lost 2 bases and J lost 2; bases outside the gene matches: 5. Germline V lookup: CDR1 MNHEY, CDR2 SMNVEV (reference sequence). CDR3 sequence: CASSLTGSGAYEQYV. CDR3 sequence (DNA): TGTGCCAGCAGTTTAACCGGTAGCGGGGCCTACGAGCAGTACGTC.

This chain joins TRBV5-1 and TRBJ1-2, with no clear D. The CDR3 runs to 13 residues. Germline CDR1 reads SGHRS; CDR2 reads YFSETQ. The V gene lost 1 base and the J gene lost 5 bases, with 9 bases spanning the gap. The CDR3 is CASSLRGSYGYTF. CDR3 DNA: TGCGCCAGCAGCTTGCGCGGGAGTTATGGCTACACCTTC.

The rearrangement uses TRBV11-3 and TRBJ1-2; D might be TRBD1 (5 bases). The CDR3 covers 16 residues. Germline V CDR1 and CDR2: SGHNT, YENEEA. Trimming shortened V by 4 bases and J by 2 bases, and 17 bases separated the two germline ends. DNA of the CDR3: TGTGCCAGCAGCTCTACTCCCTCGCCAGGGAACTATGGCTACACCTTC. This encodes CASSSTPSPGNYGYTF.

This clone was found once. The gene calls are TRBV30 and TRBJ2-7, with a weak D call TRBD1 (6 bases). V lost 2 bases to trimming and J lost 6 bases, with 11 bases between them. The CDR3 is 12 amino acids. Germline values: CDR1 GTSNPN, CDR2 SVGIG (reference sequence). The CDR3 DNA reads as TGTGCCTGGAGTAGGGGGACCTTCGAGCAGTACTTC. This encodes CAWSRGTFEQYF.

Here the CDR3 DNA reads TGTGCCATCAGTGAGTCAGGGGGCGCGCGCAATCAGCCCCAGCATTTT. This gives the protein CAISESGGARNQPQHF. The chain employs TRBV10-3 and TRBJ1-5; 7 nucleotides match TRBD1. CDR1 and CDR2 from the germline V gene are ENHRY and SYGVKD. Trimming took 0 bases from V and 2 from J; bases not matched to a gene: 4. The CDR3 is made up of 16 amino acids.

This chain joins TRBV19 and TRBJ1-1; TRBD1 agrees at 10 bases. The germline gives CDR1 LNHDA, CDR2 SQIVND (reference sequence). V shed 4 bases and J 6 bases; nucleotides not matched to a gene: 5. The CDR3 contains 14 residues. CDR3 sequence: CASSRQGARAEAFF. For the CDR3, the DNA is TGTGCCAGTAGTAGACAGGGGGCGCGCGCTGAAGCTTTCTTT.

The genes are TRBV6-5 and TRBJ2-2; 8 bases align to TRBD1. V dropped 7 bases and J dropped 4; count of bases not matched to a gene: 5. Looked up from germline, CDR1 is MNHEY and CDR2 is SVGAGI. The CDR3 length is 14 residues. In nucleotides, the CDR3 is TGTGCCAGCACCCCGGACAGGGTCACCGGGGAGCTGTTTTTT. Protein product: CASTPDRVTGELFF.

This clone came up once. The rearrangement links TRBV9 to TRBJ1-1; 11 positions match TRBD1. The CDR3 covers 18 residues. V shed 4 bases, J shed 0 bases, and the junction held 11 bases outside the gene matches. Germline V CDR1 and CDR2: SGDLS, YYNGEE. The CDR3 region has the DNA TGTGCCAGCAGCTCAGGCGGGACAGGGGGGGTCATGAACACTGAAGCTTTCTTT. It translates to CASSSGGTGGVMNTEAFF.

The CDR3 spells CASSLLTSEGETQYF. DNA of the CDR3: TGTGCCAGCAGTTTACTCACCTCGGAGGGCGAGACCCAGTACTTC. The J gene is TRBJ2-5, the V gene TRBV28, with D perhaps matching TRBD2 (6 bases). This CDR3 has 15 amino acids. Trimming removed 2 bases at V and 5 bases at J, with 15 bases between. The germline gives CDR1 MDHEN, CDR2 SYDVKM.

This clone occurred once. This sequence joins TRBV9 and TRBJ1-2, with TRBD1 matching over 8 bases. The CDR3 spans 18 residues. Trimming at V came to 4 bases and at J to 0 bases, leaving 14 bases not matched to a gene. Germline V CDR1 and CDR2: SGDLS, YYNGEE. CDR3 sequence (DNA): TGTGCCAGCAGCTCCTTCCCTGGCAGGGGGCTTTCTAACTATGGCTACACCTTC. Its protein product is CASSSFPGRGLSNYGYTF.

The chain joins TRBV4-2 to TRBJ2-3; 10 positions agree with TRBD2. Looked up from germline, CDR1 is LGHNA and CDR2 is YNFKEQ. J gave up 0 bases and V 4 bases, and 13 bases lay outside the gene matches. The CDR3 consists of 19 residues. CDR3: CASSPRRGAGGLSTDTQYF. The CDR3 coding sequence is TGTGCCAGCAGCCCAAGAAGAGGAGCGGGGGGGCTTAGCACAGATACGCAGTATTTT.

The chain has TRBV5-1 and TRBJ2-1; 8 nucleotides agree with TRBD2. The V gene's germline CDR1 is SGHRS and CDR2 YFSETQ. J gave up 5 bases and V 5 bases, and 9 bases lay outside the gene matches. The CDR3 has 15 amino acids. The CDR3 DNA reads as TGCGCCAGCAGGACCGGGACTAGGAGGGACAATGAGCAGTTCTTC. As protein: CASRTGTRRDNEQFF.

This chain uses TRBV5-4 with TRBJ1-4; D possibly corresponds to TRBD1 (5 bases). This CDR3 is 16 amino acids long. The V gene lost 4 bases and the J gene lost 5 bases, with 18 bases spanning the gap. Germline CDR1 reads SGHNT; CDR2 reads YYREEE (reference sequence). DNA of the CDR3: TGTGCCAGCAGCCCGGGAGGGACGGAGCCCAATGAAAAACTGTTTTTT. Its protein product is CASSPGGTEPNEKLFF.

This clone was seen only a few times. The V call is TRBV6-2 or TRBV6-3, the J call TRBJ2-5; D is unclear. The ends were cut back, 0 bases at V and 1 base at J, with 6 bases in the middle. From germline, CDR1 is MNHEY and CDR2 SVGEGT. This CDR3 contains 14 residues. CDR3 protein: CASSYSKSQETQYF. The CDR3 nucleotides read TGTGCCAGCAGTTACTCGAAGAGCCAAGAGACCCAGTACTTC.

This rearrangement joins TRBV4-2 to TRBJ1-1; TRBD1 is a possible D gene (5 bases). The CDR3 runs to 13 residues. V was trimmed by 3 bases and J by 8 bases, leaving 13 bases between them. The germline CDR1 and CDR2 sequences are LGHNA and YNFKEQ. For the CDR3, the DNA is TGTGCCAGCAGCCAGGCGGGGCGGACGGAAGCTTTCTTT. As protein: CASSQAGRTEAFF.